This T cell receptor (beta chain) was recorded in a study of blood T cell repertoires in COVID-19. TCRdb's copy holds only in-frame clones and misses some; the assay was immunoSEQ multiplex PCR. The sample carries some 190,000 clones, around 88% recorded once. The germline V gene has CDR1 SGHTA and CDR2 FQGNSA. Trimming removed 4 bases at V and 6 bases at J, with 16 bases between. CDR3 length: 15 amino acids. The sample taken for sequencing was PBMCs or T cells enriched from blood (not recorded which). The V call is TRBV7-2, the J call TRBJ1-5, with D perhaps TRBD1 (6 bases). The receptor was isolated from a man between 40 and 49 years old with acute COVID-19. The CDR3 reads CASSSPGQISQPQHF. The CDR3 DNA follows: TGTGCCAGCAGCTCTCCGGGACAAATTTCTCAGCCCCAGCATTTT.